The 10 T cell receptor beta chains given below trace back to one sample, sequenced in a study of cytomegalovirus exposure and HLA in healthy donors. PCR was performed using 60 Vbeta and 13 Jbeta primers. This table comes from immunoSEQ multiplex PCR, and its TCRdb copy is limited to in-frame clones, with some not included. Here the sample spans 100,000 to 150,000 clones, about 80% being singletons. Sequencing was carried out using PBMCs. The receptors shown here come from a woman in her 40s in good health and CMV-seronegative.

The rearrangement joins TRBV25-1 to TRBJ1-5; possible D gene TRBD1, 5 bases. V dropped 7 bases and J dropped 0 bases, with 10 bases sitting between them. Germline CDR1 reads MGHDK; CDR2 reads SYGVNS. The CDR3 consists of 14 residues. CDR3 region: CASTGRDSNQPQHF. CDR3 in DNA: TGTGCCAGCACGGGCAGGGATAGCAATCAGCCCCAGCATTTT.

The J gene is TRBJ2-5, the V gene TRBV5-6; tentative D call: TRBD2 (7 bases). This CDR3 spans 13 amino acids. Germline CDR1 reads SGHDT; CDR2 reads YYEEEE. The V and J ends lost 4 bases and 5 bases respectively, with 12 bases between them. For the CDR3, the DNA is TGTGCCAGCAGCCGCGGGGGCCGCGAGACCCAGTACTTC. Protein sequence: CASSRGGRETQYF.

For the CDR3, the DNA is TGTGCCAGCATTCGGGAAAGCACCGGGGAGCTGTTTTTT. The encoded protein is CASIRESTGELFF. V and J are TRBV28 and TRBJ2-2; a weak D match, TRBD2 (5 bases). Germline V lookup: CDR1 MDHEN, CDR2 SYDVKM. V was cut by 7 bases and J by 4 bases, with 10 bases left in between. The CDR3 has 13 residues.

This chain uses TRBV11-2 with TRBJ1-1; 8 bases fit TRBD1. Germline V gene lookup returns CDR1 SGHAT and CDR2 FQNNGV. This CDR3 spans 15 amino acids. Unmatched junction bases numbered 11, after V lost 5 bases and J lost 6 bases. CDR3 sequence: CASSEMTGVMAEAFF. The CDR3 DNA sequence: TGTGCCAGCAGCGAAATGACAGGGGTGATGGCTGAAGCTTTCTTT. The full variable domain, rest sourced from reference TRBV11-2 and TRBJ1-1, is EAGVAQSPRYKIIEKRQSVAFWCNPISGHATLYWYQQILGQGPKLLIQFQNNGVVDDSQLPKDRFSAERLKGVDSTLKIQPAKLEDSAVYLCASSEMTGVMAEAFFGQGTRLTVV.

The rearrangement uses TRBV6-5 and TRBJ1-2, with D maybe TRBD1 (6 bases). Between the trimmed V and J ends, which lost 0 bases and 7 bases, there was a span of 15 bases. The CDR3 is made up of 15 amino acids. Germline CDR1 reads MNHEY; CDR2 reads SVGAGI. CDR3 protein: CASSYSRQASSGYTF. The CDR3 nucleotides are TGTGCCAGCAGTTACTCCCGACAGGCATCGAGTGGCTACACCTTC.

This clone was seen once. The chain combines TRBV7-6 with TRBJ1-1; D is possibly TRBD1 (5 bases). CDR3 length: 15 amino acids. The V gene lost 0 bases and the J gene lost 1 base, with 9 bases spanning the gap. The V gene's germline CDR1 is SGHVS and CDR2 FNYEAQ. The CDR3 DNA sequence: TGTGCCAGCAGCTTAGCAACGGGGGAGAACACTGAAGCTTTCTTT. Translation gives CASSLATGENTEAFF.

The chain carries TRBV25-1 and TRBJ1-1, with 7 bases aligning to TRBD1. The CDR3 is made up of 13 amino acids. V lost 5 bases, J lost 4 bases, and 4 bases stayed unmatched. Per the germline V gene, CDR1 is MGHDK and CDR2 is SYGVNS. The CDR3 DNA sequence: TGTGCCAGCAGTTTAACAGGGGTCACTGAAGCTTTCTTT. Its protein product is CASSLTGVTEAFF.

The chain uses TRBV19 and TRBJ2-7; 11 bases line up with TRBD2. Trimming removed 7 bases from V and 0 bases from J; junction bases left unmatched: 5. The CDR3 sequence is 15 residues long. CDR1 is LNHDA, CDR2 SQIVND, per germline (reference sequence). The CDR3 is CASKIAGGSSYEQYF. CDR3 coding DNA: TGTGCCAGTAAAATAGCGGGAGGGAGCTCCTACGAGCAGTACTTC.

For the CDR3, the DNA is TGTGCCAGCAGCCCACAGCCAAACACTGAAGCTTTCTTT. Translating gives CASSPQPNTEAFF. The chain joins TRBV14 to TRBJ1-1; no definite D call. V was shortened by 4 bases and J by 2 bases, with 8 bases between the two germline ends. Germline V gene lookup returns CDR1 SGHDN and CDR2 FVKESK. This CDR3 is 13 amino acids long.

The chain employs TRBV19 and TRBJ2-1; 7 bases fit TRBD1. Germline V gives CDR1 LNHDA, CDR2 SQIVND (reference sequence). J gave up 3 bases and V 5 bases, and 16 bases lay outside the gene matches. The CDR3 length is 18 residues. As DNA, the CDR3 is TGTGCCAGTAGTTCAAGGTCCCGGGACAGACCTCTCTACAATGAGCAGTTCTTC. Its translation: CASSSRSRDRPLYNEQFF. The complete variable domain, with remaining parts taken from reference TRBV19 and TRBJ2-1, reads DGGITQSPKYLFRKEGQNVTLSCEQNLNHDAMYWYRQDPGQGLRLIYYSQIVNDFQKGDIAEGYSVSREKKESFPLTVTSAQKNPTAFYLCASSSRSRDRPLYNEQFFGPGTRLTVL.